This paragraph covers one T cell receptor (beta chain) sequence. Its antigen is unidentified. The study drew all its donors from Caucasian adults living in Nashville, Tennessee. This sample is part of a study of shared clonotypes between healthy human individuals. Study-level findings and limits: Non-shared clonotypes showed lower generation probabilities than clonotypes common to all four donors.

The data were produced by immunoSEQ multiplex PCR, yet TCRdb's version contains in-frame clones alone and is incomplete. Of roughly 2,300,000 clones listed, around 90% are singletons. Sequenced sample: naive CD4+ T cells from PBMCs. Sample subset: CD45RA+ positively selected. This TCR was recovered from a man between 18 and 35 years old in good health. Some clones in this sample may be carry-over from other donors' samples.

The CDR3 here is CASSLPGDTQYF. The CDR3, as DNA: TGTGCCAGCAGTTTACCGGGAGATACGCAGTATTTT. This rearrangement joins TRBV7-7 to TRBJ2-3; D call uncertain. This CDR3 region has 12 residues. The V gene lost 6 bases and the J gene lost 5 bases, with 9 bases spanning the gap. Germline CDR1 reads SSHAT; CDR2 reads FNYEAQ (reference sequence).